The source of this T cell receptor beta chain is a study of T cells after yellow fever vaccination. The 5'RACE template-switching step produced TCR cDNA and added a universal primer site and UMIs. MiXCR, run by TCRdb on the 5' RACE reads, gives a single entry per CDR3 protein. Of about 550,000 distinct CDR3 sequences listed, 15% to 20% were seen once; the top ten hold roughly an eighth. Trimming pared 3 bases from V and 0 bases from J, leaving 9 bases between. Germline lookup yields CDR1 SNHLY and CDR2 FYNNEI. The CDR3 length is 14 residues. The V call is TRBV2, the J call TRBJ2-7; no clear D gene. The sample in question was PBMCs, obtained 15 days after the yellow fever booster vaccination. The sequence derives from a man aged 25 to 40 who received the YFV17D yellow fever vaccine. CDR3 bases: TGTGCCAGCAGTGATCGCCCGGACTCCTACGAGCAGTACTTC. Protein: CASSDRPDSYEQYF.